The 14 T cell receptor beta chains reported below all come from one sample, sequenced in a study of cytomegalovirus exposure and HLA in healthy donors. The PCR ran on 60 Vbeta and 13 Jbeta primers. Some clones are missing from TCRdb's copy, which holds only in-frame ones; the method was immunoSEQ multiplex PCR. Found here are roughly 60,000 clones, 78% of them singletons; the top ten hold more than 1.4%. Sample: PBMCs. The receptors here all came from a female donor in good health and CMV-seronegative.

The chain is built from TRBV15 and TRBJ2-3; 7 bases line up with TRBD2. The ends lost 3 bases at V and 2 bases at J; junction bases unmatched: 11. The CDR3 consists of 17 residues. Germline values: CDR1 LNHNV, CDR2 YYDKDF (reference sequence). In nucleotides, the CDR3 is TGTGCCACCAGCAGCCCCTTGGGGCTAGCGGACACAGATACGCAGTATTTT. Protein sequence: CATSSPLGLADTDTQYF.

The rearrangement uses TRBV2 and TRBJ1-5; the match to TRBD1 covers 8 bases. After removal of 6 bases from V and 7 bases from J, the junction contained 8 bases not matched to a gene. Germline assignment: CDR1 SNHLY and CDR2 FYNNEI. This CDR3 region has 14 residues. The DNA of the CDR3 is TGTGCCAGCAGACCCGACAGGGGAACCCAGCCCCAGCATTTT. Amino acids: CASRPDRGTQPQHF.

The chain recombines TRBV29-1 with TRBJ2-1, with a possible D match to TRBD2 (5 bases). This CDR3 has 9 residues. Germline lookup yields CDR1 SQVTM and CDR2 ANQGSEA. Trimming shortened V by 2 bases and J by 12 bases, and 5 bases separated the two germline ends. DNA of the CDR3: TGCAGCGTTGAAAGCGGGCAGTTCTTC. Its protein product is CSVESGQFF.

This clone was seen only once. The V and J genes are TRBV7-8 and TRBJ2-7; the D is unclear. The CDR3 consists of 15 residues. From germline, CDR1 is SGHVS and CDR2 FQNEAQ. Deletions cut 2 bases from V and 1 base from J, with 12 bases between. The CDR3 region has the DNA TGTGCCAGCAGCTTACGGTTCCCCAATTCCTACGAGCAGTACTTC. Its protein product is CASSLRFPNSYEQYF.

This clone was observed a single time. The chain combines TRBV5-4 with TRBJ1-2; D is uncertain. V lost 0 bases and J lost 5, with 8 bases in between. CDR1 is SGHNT, CDR2 YYREEE, per germline (reference sequence). There are 13 residues in the CDR3. The CDR3 DNA is TGTGCCAGCAGCTTGGACGGGGTGTATGGCTACACCTTC. Protein: CASSLDGVYGYTF.

V and J are TRBV27 and TRBJ1-5; D gene ambiguous. Trimming took 3 bases from V and 0 from J, leaving 12 bases between them. The CDR3 length is 16 residues. CDR1 is MNHEY and CDR2 is SMNVEV in the germline V gene (reference sequence). CDR3 in DNA: TGTGCCAGCAGTTTCTCATATCGGGGTAGCAATCAGCCCCAGCATTTT. Translation: CASSFSYRGSNQPQHF.

The J gene is TRBJ2-7, the V gene TRBV4-1; D gene unclear. The CDR3 covers 14 residues. The V gene lost 0 bases and the J gene lost 2 bases, with 8 bases spanning the gap. Per germline, CDR1 MGHRA and CDR2 YSYEKL. The CDR3: CASSQDRVAYEQYF. The CDR3 region has the DNA TGCGCCAGCAGCCAAGATAGAGTAGCCTACGAGCAGTACTTC.

For the CDR3, the DNA is TGCGCCAGCAGCTTGGTGGGGGGAGCTAACTATGGCTACACCTTC. It encodes CASSLVGGANYGYTF. The V and J genes are TRBV5-1 and TRBJ1-2; weak D call: TRBD1 (5 bases). Germline values: CDR1 SGHRS, CDR2 YFSETQ. Trimming cost V 0 bases and J 0 bases, with 9 bases left between them. CDR3 size: 15 residues.

The chain joins TRBV6-5 to TRBJ2-5, with a weak D call TRBD1 (5 bases). The CDR3 is 15 amino acids. CDR1 is MNHEY, CDR2 SVGAGI, per germline. V dropped 6 bases and J dropped 1 base, with 15 bases sitting between them. CDR3: CASRRQGAGQETQYF. The CDR3 DNA sequence: TGTGCCAGCAGAAGGCAAGGGGCTGGCCAAGAGACCCAGTACTTC.

This clone appeared a few times. This chain links TRBV5-1 with TRBJ1-1, with 7 bases matching TRBD1. The junction had 4 bases not matched to a gene; V was cut back by 0 bases and J by 2 bases. Germline V lookup: CDR1 SGHRS, CDR2 YFSETQ. The CDR3 contains 15 residues. CDR3 in amino acids: CASSLGTGVNTEAFF. The CDR3 coding sequence is TGCGCCAGCAGCTTGGGAACAGGGGTAAACACTGAAGCTTTCTTT.

This clone was recorded a few times. The rearrangement links TRBV30 to TRBJ1-1; D unresolved. The V and J ends lost 4 bases and 0 bases respectively, with 9 bases between them. CDR3 size: 13 residues. The germline V gene has CDR1 GTSNPN and CDR2 SVGIG (reference sequence). CDR3 region: CAWTVRMNTEAFF. The CDR3 nucleotides are TGTGCCTGGACTGTCAGGATGAACACTGAAGCTTTCTTT.

In nucleotides, the CDR3 is TGTGCCAGCAGCACTCCCCGAGGGAATGGAAACACCATATATTTT. It yields the protein CASSTPRGNGNTIYF. This sequence joins TRBV5-4 and TRBJ1-3; D is uncertain. Germline CDR1 reads SGHNT; CDR2 reads YYREEE (reference sequence). V was clipped by 4 bases and J by 3 bases, with 14 bases between them. CDR3 length equals 15 residues.

The chain has TRBV4-3 and TRBJ2-5, with D perhaps TRBD1 (6 bases). V shed 2 bases and J shed 4 bases, with 14 bases lying between them. The CDR3 spans 15 residues. Germline CDR1 is LGHNA and CDR2 is YSLEER. In DNA form, the CDR3 reads TGCGCCAGCAGCCAAATACACAGGGCGGGAGAGACCCAGTACTTC. Residues: CASSQIHRAGETQYF.

The chain has TRBV4-1 and TRBJ1-1; the D gene is possibly TRBD1 (5 bases). The CDR3 has 14 amino acids. From germline, CDR1 is MGHRA and CDR2 YSYEKL. V dropped 2 bases and J dropped 6 bases, with 13 bases sitting between them. The CDR3 region is CASSQRGGTAEAFF. The CDR3 DNA reads TGCGCCAGCAGCCAAAGGGGCGGGACGGCTGAAGCTTTCTTT.